The source of this TCR beta chain is a study of CD8+ T cells in alopecia areata. Study-level information: Those treated were given oral tofacitinib at 5 to 10 mg twice daily.

This clone was picked up a small number of times. The antigen is unknown. Study results and limitations: The treated group had a single nonresponder, limiting CD8+ expansion-response conclusions.

Isolated RNA was reverse transcribed into cDNA used as the sequencing template. Profiling relied on immunoSEQ multiplex PCR, and the TCRdb table lists in-frame clones only, not all of them. The sample consists of more than 200,000 clones, less than 50% of them appearing once. CDR1 and CDR2 from the germline V gene are SGHAT and FQNNGV. The CDR3 contains 16 residues. The trim removed 0 bases at V and 5 bases at J, leaving 7 bases unmatched. The treatment: oral pan-JAK inhibitor, 5-10 mg twice daily. This sequence originates from a human donor with alopecia areata. The sample in question was CD4+ T cells sorted from blood, obtained between weeks 36 and 40, from a patient treated with tofacitinib. V and J are TRBV11-2 and TRBJ2-4; 7 positions agree with TRBD1. The CDR3 spells CASSLDRGSLENIQYF. The CDR3 region has the DNA TGTGCCAGCAGCTTAGACAGGGGGAGCCTCGAAAACATTCAGTACTTC.